A single sample gave rise to the 14 T cell receptor beta chains below, sequenced in a study of technical replicates of blood from a handful of donors. Some clones are missing from TCRdb's copy, which holds only in-frame ones; the method was immunoSEQ multiplex PCR. The table records over 75,000 clones, approximately 94% of them present only once. The specimen was T cells isolated from PBMCs. Every receptor here comes from a human donor in good health.

The V call is TRBV11-2, the J call TRBJ1-1; D remains ambiguous. V lost 4 bases and J 3 bases, leaving 15 bases between the germline ends. Germline CDR1 SGHAT, CDR2 FQNNGV. This CDR3 is built from 15 residues. In DNA form, the CDR3 reads TGTGCCAGCAGCTCCCCCTTTCGCGGGGACACTGAAGCTTTCTTT. Amino acids: CASSSPFRGDTEAFF.

V is TRBV10-1 and J is TRBJ2-2; D not certain. Germline-derived CDR1 and CDR2 are WNHNN and SYGVQD (reference sequence). The CDR3 contains 13 residues. Trimming pared 4 bases from V and 6 bases from J, leaving 9 bases between. The CDR3 DNA sequence: TGCGCCAGCAGTGGAGGATTCCCCGGGGAGCTGTTTTTT. Translating gives CASSGGFPGELFF.

Worth noting for this clone: The sample contains more than one DNA sequence encoding this CDR3. The V gene is TRBV27, the J gene TRBJ2-1; D is uncertain. The CDR3 extends over 14 amino acids. Trimming took 0 bases from V and 4 from J, leaving 7 bases between them. Germline V gene sequence: CDR1 MNHEY, CDR2 SMNVEV (reference sequence). The CDR3, as DNA: TGTGCCAGCAGTTTATCGAACTCGTACAATGAGCAGTTCTTC. This gives the protein CASSLSNSYNEQFF.

The V call is TRBV28, the J call TRBJ1-1; possibly TRBD1 for D (5 bases). The germline V and J ends were trimmed by 5 bases and 1 base, with 8 bases remaining between them. There are 13 residues in the CDR3. Germline assignment: CDR1 MDHEN and CDR2 SYDVKM. Here the CDR3 reads CASSPQENTEAFF. The CDR3 coding sequence is TGTGCCAGCAGTCCACAGGAGAACACTGAAGCTTTCTTT.

The chain combines TRBV2 with TRBJ1-5, with 7 bases lining up with TRBD1. Germline CDR1 and CDR2: SNHLY and FYNNEI. The CDR3 loop spans 16 amino acids. Trimming took 6 bases from V and 0 from J; bases not matched to a gene: 8. The CDR3 spells CASSPGQTNSNQPQHF. The CDR3 nucleotides are TGTGCCAGCAGCCCGGGACAGACAAATAGCAATCAGCCCCAGCATTTT.

The chain links TRBV6-6 to TRBJ2-1; D perhaps matches TRBD2 (5 bases). CDR3 length equals 15 residues. The ends were cut back, 6 bases at V and 8 bases at J, with 20 bases in the middle. Germline V lookup: CDR1 MNHNY, CDR2 SVGAGI (reference sequence). The DNA of the CDR3 is TGTGCCAGCAGCAAAGAGGGAGTGGATTGGGATGAGCAGTTCTTC. This translates into CASSKEGVDWDEQFF.

The chain joins TRBV9 to TRBJ2-2, with D maybe TRBD2 (5 bases). Trimming left V 1 base short and J 3 bases short, with 10 bases between. The germline CDR1 and CDR2 sequences are SGDLS and YYNGEE. The CDR3 spans 15 residues. The CDR3 protein is CASSVRGLDTGELFF. CDR3 bases: TGTGCCAGCAGCGTACGAGGGCTGGACACCGGGGAGCTGTTTTTT.

The CDR3 reads CASSQALTGNTEAFF. CDR3 in DNA: TGCGCCAGCAGCCAAGCACTGACAGGGAACACTGAAGCTTTCTTT. The chain joins TRBV4-1 to TRBJ1-1, with D possibly matching TRBD1 (6 bases). This CDR3 contains 15 residues. Germline V gene data show CDR1 as MGHRA and CDR2 as YSYEKL. Trimming took 1 base from V and 1 from J, leaving 10 bases between them.

In the case of this clone: In the same sample, other DNA sequences code for this CDR3. The chain is built from TRBV7-2 and TRBJ1-2; TRBD1 is a possible D gene (5 bases). Trimming shortened V by 4 bases and J by 4 bases, and 13 bases separated the two germline ends. Germline V gene data show CDR1 as SGHTA and CDR2 as FQGNSA. The CDR3 has 14 amino acids. The CDR3 loop reads CASSSLGGVYGYTF. CDR3 bases: TGTGCCAGCAGCTCGCTGGGAGGGGTCTATGGCTACACCTTC.

The chain uses TRBV2 and TRBJ1-2; D remains unclear. The V gene lost 5 bases and the J gene lost 0 bases, with 10 bases spanning the gap. CDR1 is SNHLY and CDR2 is FYNNEI in the germline V gene. The CDR3 runs 14 residues. CDR3 amino acids: CASSRTEANYGYTF. The CDR3 DNA is TGTGCCAGCAGTCGCACAGAAGCTAACTATGGCTACACCTTC.

CDR3 DNA: TGTGCCAGCAGTTACTCGATATCTTCCAGCGTCGAGCAGTACTTC. It is translated as CASSYSISSSVEQYF. The chain is built from TRBV6-5 and TRBJ2-7; no clear D. V was trimmed by 0 bases and J by 6 bases, leaving 15 bases between them. Germline values: CDR1 MNHEY, CDR2 SVGAGI. This CDR3 is 15 amino acids long.

This chain uses TRBV6-6 with TRBJ2-5, with 11 nucleotides matching TRBD2. This CDR3 contains 15 residues. Germline V CDR1 and CDR2: MNHNY, SVGAGI (reference sequence). The V and J ends lost 0 bases and 3 bases, in that order; junction bases with no gene match: 0. CDR3 DNA: TGTGCCAGCAGTTACTCACTAGCGGGGGAAGAGACCCAGTACTTC. Translation: CASSYSLAGEETQYF.

The CDR3 region is CASMGATSFYSNQPQHF. The CDR3 coding sequence is TGCGCCAGCATGGGGGCTACCAGCTTCTATAGCAATCAGCCCCAGCATTTT. The chain combines TRBV10-2 with TRBJ1-5; the D gene is possibly TRBD1 (6 bases). Germline-derived CDR1 and CDR2 are WSHSY and SAAADI. Trimming took 7 bases from V and 0 from J, leaving 19 bases between them. The CDR3 spans 17 residues.

This clone turned up a few times. Other DNA variants within this sample encode the same CDR3. The chain combines TRBV9 with TRBJ1-1, with TRBD1 as a possible D gene (5 bases). The CDR3 totals 13 residues. The V end lost 3 bases, the J end lost 1 base, and 7 bases lay between the germline ends. Germline assignment: CDR1 SGDLS and CDR2 YYNGEE. The CDR3 sequence: CASSGQGNTEAFF. In nucleotides, the CDR3 is TGTGCCAGCAGCGGGCAGGGGAACACTGAAGCTTTCTTT.